One and the same sample provided the 9 T cell receptor beta chains below, sequenced in a study of tumor-infiltrating lymphocytes in primary liver carcinoma. Researchers generated TCR beta cDNA from about 500 ng of total RNA, relying on a constant-region primer. Three-round nested multiplex PCR performed with slightly modified ARM-PCR produced the TCR beta libraries. Investigators reported that the first two PCR rounds, at 10 to 11 cycles each, used TRBV1-TRBV30 forward primers with a C-beta reverse primer. MiXCR, applied by TCRdb to the multiplex PCR reads, yields one record per CDR3 protein. This sample has over 250,000 distinct CDR3 sequences; around three fifths occur once, and the top ten carry about 15%. For blood RNA, unsorted whole blood served as the source, and germline DNA was extracted too. Specimen: peripheral blood. These receptors originate from a young woman with primary liver carcinoma and hepatitis B virus infection.

The chain combines TRBV4-2 with TRBJ2-2; 9 bases match TRBD2. The germline gives CDR1 LGHNA, CDR2 YNFKEQ. The CDR3 spans 17 residues. V lost 2 bases, J lost 5 bases, and 9 bases stayed unmatched. The CDR3 nucleotides are TGTGCCAGCAGCCAACCTCTGAGGACTAGCGAAACCGGGGAGCTGTTTTTT. It translates to CASSQPLRTSETGELFF.

This chain joins TRBV12-3 or TRBV12-4 and TRBJ1-1, with D hard to call. The CDR3 is made up of 12 amino acids. Trimming took off 10 bases at V and 7 bases at J, with 16 bases between the two ends. This chain's CDR3 is CATSLGRSEAFF. CDR3 DNA: TGTGCCACTTCCCTCGGGAGGAGTGAAGCTTTCTTT.

On this clonotype: This sequence may be a read error, since a much larger clone differs from it by one base. The genes are TRBV6-2 or TRBV6-3 and TRBJ2-1; weak D call: TRBD2 (5 bases). Trimming took 2 bases from V and 4 from J, leaving 9 bases between them. CDR1 is MNHEY and CDR2 is SVGEGT in the germline V gene. The CDR3 consists of 14 residues. The CDR3 nucleotides are TGTGCCAGCAGTTACGTAGCGTATTACAATGAGCAGTTCTTC. This gives the protein CASSYVAYYNEQFF.

The genes are TRBV29-1 and TRBJ2-1, with D uncertain. The germline gives CDR1 SQVTM, CDR2 ANQGSEA. The CDR3 spans 16 residues. V lost 3 bases, J lost 0 bases, and 15 bases lay in between. The CDR3 loop reads CSVDLLDASSYNEQFF. The CDR3, as DNA: TGCAGCGTTGATCTTCTGGACGCAAGCTCCTACAATGAGCAGTTCTTC.

A few counts support this clonotype. The J gene is TRBJ2-1, the V gene TRBV28; possible D gene TRBD1, 6 bases. From germline, CDR1 is MDHEN and CDR2 SYDVKM. This CDR3 comprises 16 residues. With 1 base removed from V and 0 bases from J, the gap between germline ends came to 10 bases. For the CDR3, the DNA is TGTGCCAGCAGTTTATTGGGGGCCAGCTCCTACAATGAGCAGTTCTTC. This codes for CASSLLGASSYNEQFF.

Regarding this clonotype: The junction and the germline gene differ at one end; a read error may be behind it. The chain employs TRBV7-9 and TRBJ2-7; D uncertain. Germline V lookup: CDR1 SEHNR, CDR2 FQNEAQ (reference sequence). The CDR3 has 12 amino acids. The CDR3 loop reads CANSPSIDEQYF. CDR3 nucleotides: TGTGCCAACAGCCCGTCCATCGACGAGCAGTACTTC. Drawing the rest from reference TRBV7-9 and TRBJ2-7, the complete variable domain is DTGVSQNPRHKITKRGQNVTFRCDPISEHNRLYWYRQTLGQGPEFLTYFQNEAQLEKSRLLSDRFSAERPKGSFSTLEIQRTEQGDSAMYLCANSPSIDEQYFGPGTRLTVT.

In the case of this clonotype: This may be a read error: a much more frequent sequence differs by one nucleotide. The genes are TRBV5-1 and TRBJ1-1; maybe TRBD1 (6 bases). Germline V CDR1 and CDR2: SGHRS, YFSETQ. CDR3 length equals 13 residues. CDR3 residues: CTSSAQGIPEAFF. The CDR3 DNA reads as TGCACCAGCAGCGCTCAGGGGATCCCTGAAGCTTTCTTT.

Of note for this clonotype: A much larger clone sits a single nucleotide away, making a read error possible. Since no conserved phenylalanine or tryptophan closes the CDR3, a read error is the likely cause. The rearrangement joins TRBV6-5 to TRBJ1-5, with D uncertain. The CDR3 runs 13 residues. The ends were cut back, 2 bases at V and 2 bases at J, with 4 bases in the middle. Per the germline V gene, CDR1 is MNHEY and CDR2 is SVGAGI. The CDR3 DNA reads as TGTGCCAGCAGTTACGGGGGCAATCAGCCCCAGCATTTA. Translated: CASSYGGNQPQHL.

V usage is TRBV12-3 or TRBV12-4 and J usage is TRBJ2-7; 8 nucleotides align to TRBD2. The CDR3 contains 17 residues. V shed 5 bases, J shed 3 bases, and the junction held 15 bases outside the gene matches. This chain's CDR3 is CASSTGTSGIGGYEQYF. The CDR3 bases are TGTGCCAGCAGTACCGGGACTAGTGGGATTGGGGGCTACGAGCAGTACTTC.